Listed below are T cell receptor beta chains from one sample, sequenced in a study of blood T cell repertoires in COVID-19. Assay: immunoSEQ multiplex PCR; the TCRdb copy retains only in-frame clones and omits some. Of more than 90,000 clones listed, 82% are singletons. Sequenced input: peripheral blood. Receptor source: a man at least 80 years old with acute or convalescent COVID-19. CDR3s include the opening cysteine and the closing phenylalanine or tryptophan. A D gene is named only where the DNA matches it firmly. The listing skips clone size in some rows; elsewhere it reads once, few, many or a size class.

CDR3aa: CASSPTSLELFF
CDR3nt: TGTGCCAGCAGCCCCACTAGCTTAGAGCTGTTTTTT
v_gene: TRBV12-3/TRBV12-4
d_gene: -
abundance: -
j_gene: TRBJ2-2

CDR3aa: CASSLVGSSYNSPLHF
CDR3nt: TGCGCCAGCAGCTTGGTCGGGAGCTCCTATAATTCACCCCTCCACTTT
v_gene: TRBV5-1
d_gene: -
abundance: -
j_gene: TRBJ1-6

CDR3aa: CASSYREGEKLFF
CDR3nt: TGTGCCAGCTCATACCGGGAGGGTGAAAAACTGTTTTTT
v_gene: TRBV18
d_gene: -
abundance: -
j_gene: TRBJ1-4

CDR3aa: CASSNSYTGELFF
CDR3nt: TGCGCCAGCAGTAATAGTTACACCGGGGAGCTGTTTTTT
v_gene: TRBV5-1
d_gene: -
abundance: -
j_gene: TRBJ2-2

CDR3aa: CASSYSTQPQHF
CDR3nt: TGTGCCAGCAGTTACTCGACACAGCCCCAGCATTTT
v_gene: TRBV6-6
d_gene: -
abundance: -
j_gene: TRBJ1-5

CDR3aa: CASSVLGGRNEAFF
CDR3nt: TGTGCCAGCAGCGTCTTGGGGGGGCGGAATGAAGCTTTCTTT
v_gene: TRBV2
d_gene: -
abundance: -
j_gene: TRBJ1-1

CDR3aa: CASSVVGSENEKLFF
CDR3nt: TGTGCCAGCAGCGTAGTCGGCAGCGAGAATGAAAAACTGTTTTTT
v_gene: TRBV9
d_gene: -
abundance: -
j_gene: TRBJ1-4

CDR3aa: CAWEAKGGRVETQYF
CDR3nt: TGTGCCTGGGAGGCTAAGGGCGGCAGGGTAGAGACCCAGTACTTC
v_gene: TRBV30
d_gene: -
abundance: -
j_gene: TRBJ2-5

CDR3aa: CASGLTGQGLYGYTF
CDR3nt: TGTGCTAGTGGACTCACGGGACAGGGACTCTATGGCTACACCTTC
v_gene: TRBV12-5
d_gene: TRBD1
abundance: -
j_gene: TRBJ1-2

CDR3aa: CASSSTAYEQYF
CDR3nt: TGTGCCAGCAGTTCGACAGCTTACGAGCAGTACTTC
v_gene: TRBV6-2/TRBV6-3
d_gene: -
abundance: -
j_gene: TRBJ2-7

CDR3aa: CASSRQGRLDYGYTF
CDR3nt: TGTGCCAGCAGTAGACAGGGAAGGTTGGACTATGGCTACACCTTC
v_gene: TRBV6-2/TRBV6-3
d_gene: TRBD1
abundance: -
j_gene: TRBJ1-2

CDR3aa: CASSVAISAGGHYNEQFF
CDR3nt: TGTGCCAGCAGCGTAGCCATCTCAGCGGGAGGACATTACAATGAGCAGTTCTTC
v_gene: TRBV9
d_gene: TRBD2
abundance: once
j_gene: TRBJ2-1

CDR3aa: CASIETGVFGQPQHF
CDR3nt: TGTGCCAGCATTGAAACAGGGGTGTTTGGGCAGCCCCAGCATTTT
v_gene: TRBV28
d_gene: TRBD1
abundance: once
j_gene: TRBJ1-5

CDR3aa: CASSFPGQAGELFF
CDR3nt: TGTGCCAGCAGTTTCCCCGGACAGGCAGGGGAGCTGTTTTTT
v_gene: TRBV28
d_gene: TRBD1
abundance: -
j_gene: TRBJ2-2

CDR3aa: CASSRTRDRGNTIYF
CDR3nt: TGTGCCAGCAGCCGAACCCGGGACAGAGGAAACACCATATATTTT
v_gene: TRBV6-5
d_gene: TRBD1
abundance: -
j_gene: TRBJ1-3

CDR3aa: CASSGLRWANVLTF
CDR3nt: TGTGCCAGCAGTGGACTCCGCTGGGCCAACGTCCTGACTTTC
v_gene: TRBV9
d_gene: -
abundance: -
j_gene: TRBJ2-6

CDR3aa: CASSQPGLATYEQYF
CDR3nt: TGTGCCAGCAGCCAGCCGGGACTAGCGACCTACGAGCAGTACTTC
v_gene: TRBV28
d_gene: TRBD2
abundance: -
j_gene: TRBJ2-7

CDR3aa: CASSLAGRASAQYF
CDR3nt: TGTGCCAGCAGTCTAGCGGGGAGAGCTTCGGCCCAGTACTTC
v_gene: TRBV6-5
d_gene: TRBD2
abundance: -
j_gene: TRBJ2-5

CDR3aa: CSVGQGNEQYF
CDR3nt: TGCAGCGTAGGACAGGGGAACGAGCAGTACTTC
v_gene: TRBV29-1
d_gene: TRBD1
abundance: many
j_gene: TRBJ2-7

CDR3aa: CASFFNREETQYF
CDR3nt: TGTGCCAGCTTTTTCAACAGGGAAGAGACCCAGTACTTC
v_gene: TRBV21-1
d_gene: -
abundance: -
j_gene: TRBJ2-5

CDR3aa: CASSTGLAGYSYNEQFF
CDR3nt: TGTGCCAGTAGTACGGGACTAGCGGGATACTCCTACAATGAGCAGTTCTTC
v_gene: TRBV19
d_gene: TRBD2
abundance: -
j_gene: TRBJ2-1

CDR3aa: CASSFGQGNQPQHF
CDR3nt: TGTGCCAGCAGCTTCGGACAGGGGAATCAGCCCCAGCATTTT
v_gene: TRBV7-9
d_gene: TRBD1
abundance: few
j_gene: TRBJ1-5

CDR3aa: CASSRAGGEETQYF
CDR3nt: TGCGCCAGCAGCCGGGCAGGGGGTGAAGAGACCCAGTACTTC
v_gene: TRBV5-1
d_gene: TRBD1
abundance: -
j_gene: TRBJ2-5

CDR3aa: CASSADRGHGYTF
CDR3nt: TGTGCCAGCAGCGCGGACAGGGGGCACGGCTACACCTTC
v_gene: TRBV7-6
d_gene: TRBD1
abundance: -
j_gene: TRBJ1-2

CDR3aa: CASSLGPGSNEKLFF
CDR3nt: TGTGCTAGCAGCTTAGGCCCGGGTTCTAATGAAAAACTGTTTTTT
v_gene: TRBV7-7
d_gene: -
abundance: -
j_gene: TRBJ1-4

CDR3aa: CASSSGTGDGYTF
CDR3nt: TGTGCCAGCAGTTCCGGGACAGGGGATGGCTACACCTTC
v_gene: TRBV5-4
d_gene: TRBD1
abundance: few
j_gene: TRBJ1-2